What follows are 26 T cell receptor beta chains derived from one specimen sequenced in a study of blood T cell repertoires in COVID-19. Produced via immunoSEQ multiplex PCR; TCRdb's table is partial and in-frame only. The table records about 200,000 clones, almost 85% of them present only once. The sequenced sample consisted of peripheral blood. These receptors all stem from a middle-aged woman with acute or convalescent COVID-19.

The DNA for the CDR3 is TGCGCCAGCAGCTTGGGAACCGGGACAGGGCTGAATGAGCAGTTCTTC. Encoded protein: CASSLGTGTGLNEQFF. This sequence joins TRBV5-1 and TRBJ2-1; 9 nucleotides line up with TRBD1. Germline loops: CDR1 SGHRS, CDR2 YFSETQ. The CDR3 loop spans 16 amino acids. Unmatched junction bases numbered 8, after V lost 0 bases and J lost 7 bases.

The chain uses TRBV5-1 and TRBJ2-3; TRBD2 matches 7 bases. V lost 4 bases to trimming and J lost 4 bases; unmatched junction nucleotides: 15. CDR1 SGHRS and CDR2 YFSETQ come from the germline V gene. This CDR3 is 17 amino acids long. The CDR3 nucleotides are TGCGCCAGCAGCCCCGAGACCGGACTAGACGGGGCAGATACGCAGTATTTT. This gives the protein CASSPETGLDGADTQYF.

The V call is TRBV6-2 or TRBV6-3, the J call TRBJ2-7, with 9 bases matching TRBD2. Germline lookup yields CDR1 MNHEY and CDR2 SVGEGT. After removal of 2 bases from V and 1 base from J, the junction contained 3 bases not matched to a gene. This CDR3 comprises 15 residues. The CDR3 region is CASSYHLAGSYEQYF. The CDR3 nucleotides are TGTGCCAGCAGTTACCACCTAGCGGGGTCCTACGAGCAGTACTTC.

The chain has TRBV14 and TRBJ1-2; possible D gene TRBD1, 6 bases. Trimming took 0 bases from V and 4 from J, leaving 15 bases between them. Per germline, CDR1 SGHDN and CDR2 FVKESK. The CDR3 has 16 residues. CDR3 coding DNA: TGTGCCAGCAGCCAAGATCAGCTAGGGACACCCTATGGCTACACCTTC. It specifies CASSQDQLGTPYGYTF.

The rearrangement links TRBV5-4 to TRBJ2-2; D might be TRBD1 (5 bases). Germline CDR1 reads SGHNT; CDR2 reads YYREEE (reference sequence). The V gene lost 5 bases and the J gene lost 7 bases, with 21 bases spanning the gap. The CDR3 loop spans 16 amino acids. The CDR3 nucleotides read TGTGCCAGCAGACCGCAACCGCAGGGCGCCGACGGGGAGCTGTTTTTT. This sequence encodes CASRPQPQGADGELFF.

The V gene is TRBV12-5, the J gene TRBJ2-2; 7 bases line up with TRBD1. V was pared by 6 bases and J by 1 base, with 5 bases of the junction left unmatched. Germline V gives CDR1 LGHNT, CDR2 FRNRAP. The CDR3 length is 15 residues. Here the CDR3 reads CASGPDRKNTGELFF. In DNA form, the CDR3 reads TGTGCTAGTGGCCCGGACAGGAAGAACACCGGGGAGCTGTTTTTT.

This clone has just one count. The chain employs TRBV11-2 and TRBJ1-1, with TRBD1 identical over 7 bases. The V gene end was trimmed by 4 bases and the J gene end by 2 bases; junction bases not matched to a gene: 10. The CDR3 runs to 16 residues. Germline V CDR1 and CDR2: SGHAT, FQNNGV. CDR3 sequence (DNA): TGTGCCAGCAGCTCGGGACAGTGGGGGGTTAACACTGAAGCTTTCTTT. Amino acid sequence: CASSSGQWGVNTEAFF. The whole variable domain, remainder taken from reference TRBV11-2 and TRBJ1-1, is EAGVAQSPRYKIIEKRQSVAFWCNPISGHATLYWYQQILGQGPKLLIQFQNNGVVDDSQLPKDRFSAERLKGVDSTLKIQPAKLEDSAVYLCASSSGQWGVNTEAFFGQGTRLTVV.

The J gene is TRBJ1-3, the V gene TRBV7-6; 11 bases are a match to TRBD1. Trimming took 1 base from V and 0 from J; bases not matched to a gene: 11. Germline CDR1 SGHVS, CDR2 FNYEAQ. This CDR3 has 20 amino acids. The CDR3 here is CASSLGERTGGQNSGNTIYF. The CDR3 nucleotides are TGTGCCAGCAGCTTAGGAGAGCGGACAGGGGGCCAAAACTCTGGAAACACCATATATTTT. The complete variable domain, with remaining parts taken from reference TRBV7-6 and TRBJ1-3, reads GAGVSQSPRYKVTKRGQDVALRCDPISGHVSLYWYRQALGQGPEFLTYFNYEAQQDKSGLPNDRFSAERPEGSISTLTIQRTEQRDSAMYRCASSLGERTGGQNSGNTIYFGEGSWLTVV.

The rearrangement uses TRBV7-3 and TRBJ2-2, with 8 bases matching TRBD2. The germline CDR1 and CDR2 sequences are SGHTA and FQGTGA. The CDR3 totals 15 residues. With V trimmed by 0 bases and J by 5 bases, 2 bases remained unmatched. CDR3 sequence reads: CASSLTGGGTGELFF. DNA of the CDR3: TGTGCCAGCAGCTTAACCGGCGGGGGGACCGGGGAGCTGTTTTTT.

The CDR3 DNA follows: TGTGCCAGCAGTTACGCGGGGTTCAATGAGCAGTTCTTC. The encoded protein is CASSYAGFNEQFF. This chain connects TRBV6-5 to TRBJ2-1; maybe TRBD2 (6 bases). V lost 2 bases to trimming and J lost 6 bases, with 8 bases between them. Germline V gene data show CDR1 as MNHEY and CDR2 as SVGAGI. The CDR3 covers 13 residues.

J is TRBJ2-1 and V is TRBV10-1, with a possible D match to TRBD2 (6 bases). Germline assignment: CDR1 WNHNN and CDR2 SYGVQD (reference sequence). V lost 0 bases to trimming and J lost 6 bases, with 15 bases between them. The CDR3 is 16 amino acids. The CDR3 spells CASSESRNGGGNEQFF. The CDR3 DNA is TGCGCCAGCAGTGAGTCCCGGAATGGGGGAGGCAATGAGCAGTTCTTC.

This clone was observed a handful of times. This chain joins TRBV13 and TRBJ2-2; 10 nucleotides align to TRBD2. V shed 4 bases, J shed 0 bases, and the junction held 5 bases outside the gene matches. This CDR3 spans 17 amino acids. The germline V gene has CDR1 PRHDT and CDR2 FYEKMQ (reference sequence). The CDR3 is CASSWRSGGANTGELFF. The CDR3 DNA follows: TGTGCCAGCAGCTGGCGGAGCGGGGGGGCGAACACCGGGGAGCTGTTTTTT.

This clone was picked up a small number of times. The chain recombines TRBV15 with TRBJ2-7, with a possible D match to TRBD2 (5 bases). The CDR3 is 16 amino acids. Germline V gives CDR1 LNHNV, CDR2 YYDKDF (reference sequence). Deletions cut 1 base from V and 0 bases from J, with 13 bases between. The CDR3 bases are TGTGCCACCAGCAGAGGAGTAGGACTTTCCTCCTACGAGCAGTACTTC. Its protein is CATSRGVGLSSYEQYF.

The chain employs TRBV4-1 and TRBJ2-3; a weak D match, TRBD2 (6 bases). This CDR3 is built from 17 residues. The germline CDR1 and CDR2 sequences are MGHRA and YSYEKL. Trimming pared 0 bases from V and 2 bases from J, leaving 15 bases between. The CDR3 region is CASSQDYGTFSTDTQYF. Here the CDR3 DNA reads TGCGCCAGCAGCCAAGATTACGGGACTTTTTCCACAGATACGCAGTATTTT.

The chain uses TRBV19 and TRBJ2-2; D possibly corresponds to TRBD1 (6 bases). The germline V gene has CDR1 LNHDA and CDR2 SQIVND (reference sequence). This CDR3 comprises 13 residues. V lost 10 bases, J lost 1 base, and 10 bases lay in between. The DNA for the CDR3 is TGTGCCACTTTGACAGGGAACACCGGGGAGCTGTTTTTT. Its translation: CATLTGNTGELFF.

V usage is TRBV6-6 and J usage is TRBJ2-1; D gene unclear. The V gene lost 5 bases and the J gene lost 6 bases, with 8 bases spanning the gap. The CDR3 loop spans 12 amino acids. CDR1 is MNHNY and CDR2 is SVGAGI in the germline V gene (reference sequence). CDR3 sequence: CASSPLSNEQFF. In nucleotides, the CDR3 is TGTGCCAGCAGTCCTTTATCCAATGAGCAGTTCTTC.

The chain recombines TRBV6-5 with TRBJ2-7; 11 bases agree with TRBD1. This CDR3 contains 16 residues. Germline values: CDR1 MNHEY, CDR2 SVGAGI. J gave up 6 bases and V 2 bases, and 9 bases lay outside the gene matches. The chain's CDR3 is CASSYTAPGTGGEQYF. CDR3 DNA sequence: TGTGCCAGCAGTTACACCGCACCCGGGACAGGGGGCGAGCAGTACTTC.

This clone occurred a few times. The chain joins TRBV6-5 to TRBJ2-1; D not certain. V was clipped by 4 bases and J by 6 bases, with 4 bases between them. Germline V lookup: CDR1 MNHEY, CDR2 SVGAGI. The CDR3 loop spans 11 amino acids. CDR3 loop: CASSSGNEQFF. CDR3 DNA sequence: TGTGCCAGCAGTTCCGGCAATGAGCAGTTCTTC.

Comments on this clone: Other DNA sequences within the sample encode an identical CDR3. The rearrangement uses TRBV5-1 and TRBJ2-3, with 12 positions matching TRBD2. Trimming removed 7 bases from V and 4 bases from J; junction bases left unmatched: 1. This CDR3 comprises 13 residues. CDR1 SGHRS and CDR2 YFSETQ come from the germline V gene. Here the CDR3 DNA reads TGCGCCAGCGGACTAGCGGGATCAGATACGCAGTATTTT. The encoded protein is CASGLAGSDTQYF.

The chain is built from TRBV19 and TRBJ1-4; 10 nucleotides line up with TRBD1. Germline values: CDR1 LNHDA, CDR2 SQIVND (reference sequence). This CDR3 has 15 residues. V shed 6 bases, J shed 8 bases, and the junction held 9 bases outside the gene matches. This CDR3 reads CASSLPGQGQEKLFF. CDR3 coding DNA: TGTGCCAGTAGCCTTCCGGGACAGGGGCAGGAAAAACTGTTTTTT.

V usage is TRBV7-9 and J usage is TRBJ1-3; TRBD1 might be the D (5 bases). This CDR3 is built from 17 residues. Between the trimmed V and J ends, which lost 5 bases and 0 bases, there was a span of 17 bases. The germline V gene encodes CDR1 SEHNR and CDR2 FQNEAQ (reference sequence). For the CDR3, the DNA is TGTGCCAGCAGCCTTTATGGGGGGGTTAACTCTGGAAACACCATATATTTT. Amino acid sequence: CASSLYGGVNSGNTIYF.

The rearrangement links TRBV2 to TRBJ1-3, with TRBD1 as a possible D gene (5 bases). CDR1 and CDR2 (germline): SNHLY, FYNNEI. CDR3 length equals 14 residues. V was shortened by 3 bases and J by 3 bases, with 9 bases between the two germline ends. The CDR3 coding sequence is TGTGCCAGCAGTGATCAGGGTTATGGAAACACCATATATTTT. It encodes CASSDQGYGNTIYF.

The V and J genes are TRBV27 and TRBJ2-5; D might be TRBD1 (7 bases). This CDR3 contains 14 residues. Germline CDR1 reads MNHEY; CDR2 reads SMNVEV (reference sequence). The V end was cut by 6 bases, the J end by 5 bases, with 16 bases between. The CDR3 coding sequence is TGTGCCAGCAGCCGCCCAGGGGGGATCGAGACCCAGTACTTC. Translating gives CASSRPGGIETQYF.

The V and J genes are TRBV15 and TRBJ2-7; 7 bases are shared with TRBD1. Germline-derived CDR1 and CDR2 are LNHNV and YYDKDF (reference sequence). The CDR3 consists of 16 residues. The ends lost 5 bases at V and 3 bases at J; junction bases unmatched: 13. The CDR3 loop is CATSRGPRQGGYEQYF. CDR3 sequence (DNA): TGTGCCACCAGCCGAGGCCCCCGACAGGGTGGCTACGAGCAGTACTTC.

Many counts were recorded for this clone. The chain's CDR3 is CSVWTLGRDSGNTIYF. The CDR3 DNA reads as TGCAGCGTATGGACACTGGGGCGAGACTCTGGAAACACCATATATTTT. This sequence joins TRBV29-1 and TRBJ1-3, with D possibly matching TRBD1 (5 bases). CDR1 is SQVTM, CDR2 ANQGSEA, per germline. The CDR3 length is 16 residues. V was pared by 6 bases and J by 0 bases, with 18 bases between.

The CDR3: CASTDSNGEFNEKLFF. CDR3 nucleotide sequence: TGTGCCAGCACCGACTCTAACGGTGAATTTAATGAAAAACTGTTTTTT. The chain couples TRBV27 to TRBJ1-4; no clear D. Germline V gives CDR1 MNHEY, CDR2 SMNVEV (reference sequence). Trimming left V 7 bases short and J 4 bases short, with 19 bases between. The CDR3 runs 16 residues.